A single sample gave rise to the 24 T cell receptor beta chains below, sequenced in a study of blood T cell repertoires in COVID-19. The assay was immunoSEQ multiplex PCR, and TCRdb's table has in-frame clones only and misses some. The top ten hold 1.5% to 2% of the sample, which has more than 200,000 clones, 70% to 90% seen once. Input material: PBMCs or T cells enriched from blood (not recorded which). These receptors originate from a woman aged 45-59 years who had recovered from COVID-19.

This clone was seen ten or more times. The gene calls are TRBV7-2 and TRBJ2-7; TRBD2 might be the D (6 bases). Germline-derived CDR1 and CDR2 are SGHTA and FQGNSA. Trimming stripped 2 bases from V and 3 bases from J, with 11 bases between. This CDR3 is built from 14 residues. CDR3 amino acids: CASSLSGLNYEQYF. In nucleotides, the CDR3 is TGTGCCAGCAGCTTATCGGGACTTAACTACGAGCAGTACTTC. The full variable domain, in which reference TRBV7-2 and TRBJ2-7 provide the parts outside the CDR3, is GAGVSQSPSNKVTEKGKDVELRCDPISGHTALYWYRQSLGQGLEFLIYFQGNSAPDKSGLPSDRFSAERTGGSVSTLTIQRTQQEDSAVYLCASSLSGLNYEQYFGPGTRLTVT.

V usage is TRBV28 and J usage is TRBJ2-1; D uncertain. The CDR3 contains 15 residues. Trimming left V 8 bases short and J 4 bases short, with 18 bases between. Germline V gene data show CDR1 as MDHEN and CDR2 as SYDVKM. In DNA form, the CDR3 reads TGTGCCAGCTACGGTCGGGTTCTTGAGTACAATGAGCAGTTCTTC. As protein: CASYGRVLEYNEQFF.

This clone has only one observation. The chain carries TRBV6-5 and TRBJ1-1, with TRBD1 matching 7 bases. The germline V gene has CDR1 MNHEY and CDR2 SVGAGI. The CDR3 runs 14 residues. V lost 6 bases and J lost 0; bases outside the gene matches: 4. The CDR3 protein is CASRVTGLNTEAFF. In DNA, the CDR3 is TGTGCCAGCAGAGTGACAGGGCTGAACACTGAAGCTTTCTTT.

This CDR3 is CASSVDGQVYTDTQYF. DNA for the CDR3: TGTGCCAGCAGCGTAGACGGACAGGTCTACACAGATACGCAGTATTTT. The J gene is TRBJ2-3, the V gene TRBV9; TRBD1 matches 7 bases. In germline, CDR1 is SGDLS, CDR2 YYNGEE. V trimming: 0 bases; J trimming: 2 bases; junction bases outside the gene matches: 6. The CDR3 is 16 residues long.

This chain joins TRBV28 and TRBJ2-5; D is perhaps TRBD1 (6 bases). CDR3 length: 13 amino acids. Germline V gives CDR1 MDHEN, CDR2 SYDVKM. V lost 6 bases and J 4 bases, leaving 12 bases between the germline ends. In DNA, the CDR3 is TGTGCCAGCAGAAACAGGGTGGGAGAGACCCAGTACTTC. Residues: CASRNRVGETQYF.

The V and J genes are TRBV28 and TRBJ2-7; a weak D match, TRBD1 (6 bases). This CDR3 region has 14 residues. Deletions cut 5 bases from V and 3 bases from J, with 14 bases between. Germline-derived CDR1 and CDR2 are MDHEN and SYDVKM. CDR3 sequence reads: CASSIRDTHYEQYF. CDR3 nucleotide sequence: TGTGCCAGCAGTATACGGGACACCCACTACGAGCAGTACTTC.

The gene calls are TRBV6-1 and TRBJ1-2; D gene ambiguous. The CDR3 sequence is 13 residues long. V lost 3 bases and J 5 bases, leaving 10 bases between the germline ends. The germline gives CDR1 MNHNS, CDR2 SASEGT. Written as DNA, the CDR3 is TGTGCCAGCAGTGAGAGTCGGAGATATGGCTACACCTTC. It is translated as CASSESRRYGYTF.

V is TRBV9 and J is TRBJ1-2; 9 bases fit TRBD1. V gave up 4 bases and J gave up 8 bases; unmatched junction bases: 6. Germline CDR1 SGDLS, CDR2 YYNGEE. The CDR3 has 13 amino acids. CDR3 coding DNA: TGTGCCAGCAGCCCGGGGACAGGGCACGGCTACACCTTC. Amino acids: CASSPGTGHGYTF.

The rearrangement uses TRBV6-6 and TRBJ1-1; a possible D gene is TRBD1 (5 bases). The CDR3 extends over 12 amino acids. With 2 bases removed from V and 7 bases from J, the gap between germline ends came to 8 bases. Germline V gives CDR1 MNHNY, CDR2 SVGAGI (reference sequence). The CDR3 spells CASSYGRGEAFF. The CDR3 nucleotides are TGTGCCAGCAGTTACGGGAGGGGTGAAGCTTTCTTT.

The rearrangement links TRBV4-1 to TRBJ1-1; no clear D gene. The CDR3 is 13 amino acids. Trimming removed 2 bases at V and 4 bases at J, with 8 bases between. Germline lookup yields CDR1 MGHRA and CDR2 YSYEKL. CDR3 loop: CASSQRGSTEAFF. For the CDR3, the DNA is TGCGCCAGCAGCCAACGTGGGAGCACTGAAGCTTTCTTT.

This chain connects TRBV3-1 (or the pseudogene TRBV3-2) to TRBJ2-7; TRBD2 agrees at 13 bases. Germline CDR1 LGHDT, CDR2 YNNKEL (reference sequence). There are 16 residues in the CDR3. V was clipped by 3 bases and J by 4 bases; unmatched bases: 6. The DNA for the CDR3 is TGTGCCAGCAGCCAGAGGACTAGCGGGAGAGGATACGAGCAGTACTTC. It encodes CASSQRTSGRGYEQYF.

The genes are TRBV12-5 and TRBJ2-1, with D perhaps TRBD2 (5 bases). CDR3 length: 14 amino acids. Germline CDR1 is LGHNT and CDR2 is FRNRAP. Deletions cut 3 bases from V and 5 bases from J, with 11 bases between. The CDR3 loop reads CASGFRSGNNEQFF. The DNA of the CDR3 is TGTGCTAGTGGTTTTCGGTCGGGGAACAATGAGCAGTTCTTC.

V is TRBV5-1 and J is TRBJ1-1; D may be TRBD1 (5 bases). Trimming left V 4 bases short and J 11 bases short, with 18 bases between. The germline V gene has CDR1 SGHRS and CDR2 YFSETQ. There are 13 residues in the CDR3. Here the CDR3 reads CASSPSGSQAAFF. In nucleotides, the CDR3 is TGCGCCAGCAGCCCTTCAGGGTCGCAGGCTGCTTTCTTT. Full variable domain (missing parts from reference TRBV5-1 and TRBJ1-1): KAGVTQTPRYLIKTRGQQVTLSCSPISGHRSVSWYQQTPGQGLQFLFEYFSETQRNKGNFPGRFSGRQFSNSRSEMNVSTLELGDSALYLCASSPSGSQAAFFGQGTRLTVV.

The genes are TRBV3-1 (or the pseudogene TRBV3-2) and TRBJ2-2; no reliable D call. The CDR3 runs to 12 residues. Trimming stripped 5 bases from V and 10 bases from J, with 11 bases between. Germline V lookup: CDR1 LGHDT, CDR2 YNNKEL (reference sequence). The DNA of the CDR3 is TGTGCCAGCAGCTCCCCCTCTACGGAGCTGTTTTTT. The encoded protein is CASSSPSTELFF.

This rearrangement joins TRBV2 to TRBJ2-5; TRBD1 is a possible D gene (6 bases). Trimming cost V 6 bases and J 5 bases, with 13 bases left between them. The CDR3 extends over 13 amino acids. CDR1 and CDR2 (germline): SNHLY, FYNNEI. CDR3 sequence reads: CASSNDRSETQYF. In DNA form, the CDR3 reads TGTGCCAGCAGCAACGACAGGTCGGAGACCCAGTACTTC. Full variable domain (rest looked up from reference TRBV2 and TRBJ2-5): EPEVTQTPSHQVTQMGQEVILRCVPISNHLYFYWYRQILGQKVEFLVSFYNNEISEKSEIFDDQFSVERPDGSNFTLKIRSTKLEDSAMYFCASSNDRSETQYFGPGTRLLVL.

The CDR3 is CASGLGTSGPYNEQFF. The CDR3, as DNA: TGTGCTAGTGGTTTGGGGACTAGCGGACCCTACAATGAGCAGTTCTTC. V usage is TRBV12-5 and J usage is TRBJ2-1, with 10 bases aligning to TRBD2. Trimming cost V 1 base and J 2 bases; bases outside gene matches: 2. The CDR3 runs to 16 residues. Germline values: CDR1 LGHNT, CDR2 FRNRAP. Full variable domain (remainder filled in from reference TRBV12-5 and TRBJ2-1): DARVTQTPRHKVTEMGQEVTMRCQPILGHNTVFWYRQTMMQGLELLAYFRNRAPLDDSGMPKDRFSAEMPDATLATLKIQPSEPRDSAVYFCASGLGTSGPYNEQFFGPGTRLTVL.

This clone was seen only once. This chain joins TRBV2 and TRBJ1-2; no clear D gene. The V end lost 0 bases, the J end lost 4 bases, and 9 bases lay between the germline ends. This CDR3 contains 14 residues. From germline, CDR1 is SNHLY and CDR2 FYNNEI. Written as DNA, the CDR3 is TGTGCCAGCAGTGAAGCAACGTCTAGCTATGGCTACACCTTC. Protein product: CASSEATSSYGYTF.

The rearrangement links TRBV5-5 to TRBJ2-1; 10 bases agree with TRBD2. Germline V lookup: CDR1 SGHKS, CDR2 YYEKEE (reference sequence). The CDR3 spans 13 residues. V was clipped by 0 bases and J by 9 bases; unmatched bases: 0. This chain's CDR3 is CASSLGTSGEQFF. CDR3 coding DNA: TGTGCCAGCAGCTTGGGGACTAGCGGTGAGCAGTTCTTC.

A single count supports this clone. The J gene is TRBJ2-7, the V gene TRBV7-9, with a weak D call TRBD1 (5 bases). Trimming removed 0 bases from V and 0 bases from J, with 9 bases in between. The CDR3 runs 15 residues. Germline assignment: CDR1 SEHNR and CDR2 FQNEAQ (reference sequence). For the CDR3, the DNA is TGTGCCAGCAGCTTAGCAGGGGATCCCTCCTACGAGCAGTACTTC. Amino acids: CASSLAGDPSYEQYF.

The V gene is TRBV19, the J gene TRBJ1-1; D is uncertain. The V gene's germline CDR1 is LNHDA and CDR2 SQIVND (reference sequence). This CDR3 has 11 residues. The V gene lost 3 bases and the J gene lost 4 bases, with 3 bases spanning the gap. The CDR3 coding sequence is TGTGCCAGTAGTATCCTCACTGAAGCTTTCTTT. As protein: CASSILTEAFF.

The CDR3 spells CTSRKLDRGQTNTGELFF. CDR3 DNA: TGCACCAGCAGGAAACTAGACAGGGGACAAACGAACACCGGGGAGCTGTTTTTT. The rearrangement joins TRBV1 to TRBJ2-2; TRBD1 was called by the table and not checked on the DNA. TRBV1 is described as a pseudogene. The CDR3 is 18 residues long.

The gene calls are TRBV4-1 and TRBJ2-6; D not resolved. CDR1 and CDR2 from the germline V gene are MGHRA and YSYEKL. This CDR3 has 18 amino acids. Between the trimmed V and J ends, which lost 1 base and 1 base, there was a span of 14 bases. For the CDR3, the DNA is TGCGCCAGCAGCCAAGGTCCTAGGAAACCTTCTGGGGCCAACGTCCTGACTTTC. Protein: CASSQGPRKPSGANVLTF.

The J gene is TRBJ1-1, the V gene TRBV7-6; 7 bases are shared with TRBD1. Germline loops: CDR1 SGHVS, CDR2 FNYEAQ. The CDR3 is made up of 17 amino acids. V lost 5 bases, J lost 4 bases, and 16 bases stayed unmatched. In DNA, the CDR3 is TGTGCCAGCAGCGTCTCCTTCGGACAGGATGTTGGCACTGAAGCTTTCTTT. Translated: CASSVSFGQDVGTEAFF.

The table lists this clone with a few counts. The J gene is TRBJ2-3, the V gene TRBV5-1; D gene unclear. The CDR3 runs to 16 residues. Germline lookup yields CDR1 SGHRS and CDR2 YFSETQ. V lost 1 base to trimming and J lost 2 bases, with 14 bases between them. CDR3 in amino acids: CASSLMSGTVTDTQYF. The CDR3 bases are TGCGCCAGCAGCTTGATGTCCGGCACAGTCACAGATACGCAGTATTTT.